The 6 T cell receptor beta chains given below trace back to one sample, sequenced in a study of blood T cell repertoires in COVID-19. Produced via immunoSEQ multiplex PCR; TCRdb's table is partial and in-frame only. The table has about 73,000 clones, about four fifths seen once. Specimen: peripheral blood. These receptor sequences come from a human donor in a cohort sampled during active COVID-19.

This clone was observed once. The V call is TRBV5-5, the J call TRBJ2-7, with 7 bases matching TRBD1. The CDR3 consists of 16 residues. The germline gives CDR1 SGHKS, CDR2 YYEKEE (reference sequence). V lost 0 bases to trimming and J lost 4 bases; unmatched junction nucleotides: 10. The CDR3 DNA is TGTGCCAGCAGCTTGGGAGGGGGCCTAACTTTTTACGAGCAGTACTTC. Translation gives CASSLGGGLTFYEQYF. Drawing the rest from reference TRBV5-5 and TRBJ2-7, the complete variable domain is DAGVTQSPTHLIKTRGQQVTLRCSPISGHKSVSWYQQVLGQGPQFIFQYYEKEERGRGNFPDRFSARQFPNYSSELNVNALLLGDSALYLCASSLGGGLTFYEQYFGPGTRLTVT.

The chain links TRBV7-9 to TRBJ2-3; TRBD1 matches at 8 bases. Per germline, CDR1 SEHNR and CDR2 FQNEAQ (reference sequence). This CDR3 region has 15 residues. Trimming at V came to 1 base and at J to 4 bases, leaving 4 bases not matched to a gene. The CDR3 sequence is CASSLERQGPDTQYF. The CDR3 coding sequence is TGTGCCAGCAGCTTAGAACGACAGGGGCCAGATACGCAGTATTTT.

In DNA form, the CDR3 reads TGTGCCAGCAGTTTGAATCTAGCCGGGGAGCTGTTTTTT. This codes for CASSLNLAGELFF. The chain recombines TRBV12-3 or TRBV12-4 with TRBJ2-2; D not resolved. Trimming took off 3 bases at V and 6 bases at J, with 8 bases between the two ends. The CDR3 runs to 13 residues.

The rearrangement uses TRBV19 and TRBJ1-4, with D hard to call. CDR3 length: 15 residues. Germline CDR1 is LNHDA and CDR2 is SQIVND (reference sequence). V dropped 3 bases and J dropped 7 bases, with 15 bases sitting between them. CDR3 amino acids: CASSIQGLETEKLFF. The CDR3 region has the DNA TGTGCCAGTAGTATCCAAGGACTTGAAACTGAAAAACTGTTTTTT. The full variable domain, completed using reference TRBV19 and TRBJ1-4, is DGGITQSPKYLFRKEGQNVTLSCEQNLNHDAMYWYRQDPGQGLRLIYYSQIVNDFQKGDIAEGYSVSREKKESFPLTVTSAQKNPTAFYLCASSIQGLETEKLFFGSGTQLSVL.

The V call is TRBV3-1 (or the pseudogene TRBV3-2), the J call TRBJ1-5; weak D call: TRBD1 (5 bases). Trimming pared 1 base from V and 6 bases from J, leaving 13 bases between. This CDR3 contains 15 residues. CDR1 LGHDT and CDR2 YNNKEL come from the germline V gene (reference sequence). The CDR3 here is CASSQGGRDFQPQHF. DNA for the CDR3: TGTGCCAGCAGCCAAGGTGGCAGGGACTTTCAGCCCCAGCATTTT.

This chain uses TRBV6-1 with TRBJ1-2; D is unresolved. Germline V CDR1 and CDR2: MNHNS, SASEGT. This CDR3 region has 15 residues. Trimming took off 0 bases at V and 0 bases at J, with 8 bases between the two ends. This chain's CDR3 is CASSEAYRSNYGYTF. The CDR3, as DNA: TGTGCCAGCAGTGAAGCCTACCGCTCTAACTATGGCTACACCTTC.